The 10 T cell receptor beta chains presented below share a single source sample, sequenced in a study of blood T cell repertoires in COVID-19. Here immunoSEQ multiplex PCR was the method, and the copy in TCRdb shows in-frame clones only, minus some. The repertoire holds 85,000 to 100,000 clones, with about 91% as singletons. Sequenced: peripheral blood. The origin of the receptors is a man in his fifties with COVID-19, enrolled during active disease.

The rearrangement links TRBV4-1 to TRBJ2-7, with TRBD2 matching 10 bases. CDR1 and CDR2 (germline): MGHRA, YSYEKL. CDR3 length: 15 amino acids. V lost 2 bases to trimming and J lost 2 bases; unmatched junction nucleotides: 3. Here the CDR3 DNA reads TGCGCCAGCAGCCAAATAGCGGGGGGCACCTACGAGCAGTACTTC. Protein: CASSQIAGGTYEQYF.

The chain recombines TRBV27 with TRBJ2-1; 8 bases match TRBD2. Germline CDR1 MNHEY, CDR2 SMNVEV (reference sequence). The CDR3 runs 15 residues. J gave up 4 bases and V 5 bases, and 7 bases lay outside the gene matches. CDR3 in amino acids: CASSPQRGSYNEQFF. The CDR3 region has the DNA TGTGCCAGCAGTCCCCAGCGGGGGAGTTACAATGAGCAGTTCTTC.

The chain is built from TRBV11-2 and TRBJ2-2; 7 bases fit TRBD1. There are 15 residues in the CDR3. Unmatched junction bases numbered 10, after V lost 5 bases and J lost 7 bases. The germline CDR1 and CDR2 sequences are SGHAT and FQNNGV. This chain's CDR3 is CASSILQGLVGELFF. Written as DNA, the CDR3 is TGTGCCAGCAGCATCCTACAGGGGCTTGTCGGGGAGCTGTTTTTT.

The V gene is TRBV4-2, the J gene TRBJ1-1; 10 bases are a match to TRBD1. V lost 0 bases, J lost 2 bases, and 6 bases stayed unmatched. The germline V gene encodes CDR1 LGHNA and CDR2 YNFKEQ. The CDR3 consists of 17 residues. CDR3 nucleotide sequence: TGTGCCAGCAGCCAAGACGCTAGGGACAGGGGAAACACTGAAGCTTTCTTT. Translated, it gives CASSQDARDRGNTEAFF.

The V gene is TRBV5-1, the J gene TRBJ2-2; a possible D gene is TRBD1 (6 bases). V lost 4 bases to trimming and J lost 1 base, with 8 bases between them. From germline, CDR1 is SGHRS and CDR2 YFSETQ. The CDR3 runs 14 residues. CDR3 sequence: CASSQGRNTGELFF. The CDR3, as DNA: TGCGCCAGCAGCCAGGGGAGGAACACCGGGGAGCTGTTTTTT.

This chain's CDR3 is CAIRPTGNNSPLHF. The CDR3 region has the DNA TGTGCCATCAGGCCGACAGGGAATAATTCACCCCTCCACTTT. The chain joins TRBV10-3 to TRBJ1-6; 7 bases agree with TRBD1. V shed 6 bases, J shed 5 bases, and the junction held 4 bases outside the gene matches. Germline lookup yields CDR1 ENHRY and CDR2 SYGVKD. This CDR3 is built from 14 residues.

In this sample, this clone turned up a few times. The chain couples TRBV29-1 to TRBJ2-1, with 9 nucleotides matching TRBD1. The CDR3 loop spans 12 amino acids. Looked up from germline, CDR1 is SQVTM and CDR2 is ANQGSEA. This CDR3 reads CSGDRDYNEQFF. The CDR3 region has the DNA TGCAGTGGGGACAGGGACTACAATGAGCAGTTCTTC.

The chain employs TRBV5-1 and TRBJ2-2; 11 bases map to TRBD1. The germline gives CDR1 SGHRS, CDR2 YFSETQ. The V gene end was trimmed by 4 bases and the J gene end by 4 bases; junction bases not matched to a gene: 3. This CDR3 has 15 amino acids. The CDR3 sequence is CASSRTGGSTGELFF. The DNA of the CDR3 is TGCGCCAGCAGCCGGACAGGGGGCAGCACCGGGGAGCTGTTTTTT. Complete variable domain (other parts from reference TRBV5-1 and TRBJ2-2): KAGVTQTPRYLIKTRGQQVTLSCSPISGHRSVSWYQQTPGQGLQFLFEYFSETQRNKGNFPGRFSGRQFSNSRSEMNVSTLELGDSALYLCASSRTGGSTGELFFGEGSRLTVL.

This chain uses TRBV5-5 with TRBJ2-1, with 9 positions matching TRBD1. The V gene end was trimmed by 4 bases and the J gene end by 4 bases; junction bases not matched to a gene: 21. The CDR3 contains 20 residues. Germline CDR1 reads SGHKS; CDR2 reads YYEKEE (reference sequence). The DNA for the CDR3 is TGTGCCAGCAGCCCCCTACCTCCCATTGGGTCCGGGACAGGGTACAATGAGCAGTTCTTC. Its translation: CASSPLPPIGSGTGYNEQFF. Based on the CDR3 plus reference TRBV5-5 and TRBJ2-1, the full variable domain is DAGVTQSPTHLIKTRGQQVTLRCSPISGHKSVSWYQQVLGQGPQFIFQYYEKEERGRGNFPDRFSARQFPNYSSELNVNALLLGDSALYLCASSPLPPIGSGTGYNEQFFGPGTRLTVL.

The rearrangement joins TRBV5-1 to TRBJ1-1, with a weak D call TRBD1 (5 bases). Germline loops: CDR1 SGHRS, CDR2 YFSETQ. The CDR3 is 16 amino acids. Trimming took 4 bases from V and 1 from J, leaving 17 bases between them. CDR3 sequence reads: CASSAHGPGENTEAFF. In DNA, the CDR3 is TGCGCCAGCAGCGCGCACGGCCCGGGGGAGAACACTGAAGCTTTCTTT.